This T cell receptor (beta chain) was sequenced during a study of T cell changes during pregnancy in multiple sclerosis. Produced via immunoSEQ multiplex PCR; TCRdb's table is partial and in-frame only. The repertoire holds about 59,000 clones, with around nine tenths as singletons. Germline values: CDR1 SGHAT, CDR2 FQDESV (reference sequence). This CDR3 is 15 amino acids long. With 5 bases clipped from V and 3 bases from J, the junction kept 3 bases outside the gene matches. This rearrangement joins TRBV11-1 to TRBJ2-7, with TRBD2 identical over 14 bases. The receptor was isolated from a human donor whose cells served as feeder cells for cultures in a pregnancy study. The specimen was peripheral blood from another person, used as feeder cells. DNA of the CDR3: TGTGCCAGCAGCAGACTAGCGGGAGGGAGCTACGAGCAGTACTTC. It translates to CASSRLAGGSYEQYF. The full variable domain, rest sourced from reference TRBV11-1 and TRBJ2-7, is EAEVAQSPRYKITEKSQAVAFWCDPISGHATLYWYRQILGQGPELLVQFQDESVVDDSQLPKDRFSAERLKGVDSTLKIQPAELGDSAMYLCASSRLAGGSYEQYFGPGTRLTVT.